These T cell receptor beta chains were read from a single sample in a study of memory CD4+ T cells and cytomegalovirus serostatus. Only in-frame clones appear in the TCRdb table, and some are missing; sequencing was by immunoSEQ multiplex PCR. The table shows about 57,000 clones, with approximately 80% occurring only once. Sequencing was carried out using memory CD4+ T cells from blood. These receptors all come from an adult in good health and CMV-seronegative. CDR3s include the opening cysteine and the closing phenylalanine or tryptophan. The order of the fields is D gene, V gene, J gene, CDR3 protein. A D gene is named only where the DNA matches it firmly.

D: NA; V: TRBV6-6; J: TRBJ1-1; CDR3: CASSYNNEAFF
D: NA; V: TRBV6-1; J: TRBJ2-3; CDR3: CASTMRGTDTQYF
D: NA; V: TRBV6-1; J: TRBJ1-4; CDR3: CASSDGRRNEKLFF
D: TRBD2; V: TRBV9; J: TRBJ2-1; CDR3: CASSVDRAGGPNEQFF
D: NA; V: TRBV5-8; J: TRBJ2-7; CDR3: CASSLAIGVEQYF
D: NA; V: TRBV5-1; J: TRBJ2-3; CDR3: CASSLVAGADTQYF
D: NA; V: TRBV5-1; J: TRBJ2-7; CDR3: CASNQQAGMGEQYF
D: NA; V: TRBV5-4; J: TRBJ2-5; CDR3: CASSFRGETQYF
D: NA; V: TRBV4-1; J: TRBJ1-4; CDR3: CASSQGTTNEKLFF
D: NA; V: TRBV7-2; J: TRBJ1-1; CDR3: CASSLRGANTEAFF
D: NA; V: TRBV11-1; J: TRBJ2-7; CDR3: CASSFSSYEQYF
D: NA; V: TRBV29-1; J: TRBJ1-1; CDR3: CSVEGQQATEAFF
D: NA; V: TRBV7-3; J: TRBJ1-1; CDR3: CASSSAARNTEAFF
D: NA; V: TRBV5-4; J: TRBJ1-2; CDR3: CASSFTGTLANYGYTF
D: NA; V: TRBV10-3; J: TRBJ2-7; CDR3: CAISESAYEQYF
D: NA; V: TRBV5-1; J: TRBJ2-4; CDR3: CASSLGEARNIQYF
D: NA; V: TRBV7-2; J: TRBJ2-7; CDR3: CASSVGADVIYEQYF
D: NA; V: TRBV11-2; J: TRBJ2-1; CDR3: CASSLDPGSSYNEQFF
D: NA; V: TRBV6-4; J: TRBJ1-2; CDR3: CASSDGPGGGYTF
D: TRBD1; V: TRBV7-2; J: TRBJ2-5; CDR3: CASSFRNRDRGETQYF
D: NA; V: TRBV30; J: TRBJ2-7; CDR3: CAWTSPPSYEQYF
D: TRBD2; V: TRBV19; J: TRBJ2-1; CDR3: CASRSSGLHKGQFF
D: NA; V: TRBV10-3; J: TRBJ2-1; CDR3: CAISDRGAQNEQFF
D: NA; V: TRBV7-2; J: TRBJ2-1; CDR3: CASSLGGEQFF
D: NA; V: TRBV28; J: TRBJ1-2; CDR3: CASSFSGYGYTF
D: NA; V: TRBV5-1; J: TRBJ2-5; CDR3: CASSPLFYQETQYF
D: NA; V: TRBV2; J: TRBJ1-1; CDR3: CASSGPLRPEAFF
D: NA; V: TRBV11-3; J: TRBJ2-1; CDR3: CASSSSYTVGSYNEQFF
D: TRBD1; V: TRBV5-5; J: TRBJ1-6; CDR3: CASSLGGGFSPLHF
D: TRBD1; V: TRBV4-2; J: TRBJ1-3; CDR3: CASSQGDRLVSGNTIYF
D: TRBD1; V: TRBV13; J: TRBJ1-2; CDR3: CASSTRTGGFNPGF
D: NA; V: TRBV4-1; J: TRBJ1-5; CDR3: CASSNGGQPQHF
D: NA; V: TRBV5-1; J: TRBJ2-7; CDR3: CASSLATSSAPSYEQYF
D: NA; V: TRBV18; J: TRBJ1-5; CDR3: CASSPLPDVNQPQHF
D: TRBD1; V: TRBV19; J: TRBJ1-4; CDR3: CASSISGGRKKLFF
D: NA; V: TRBV28; J: TRBJ2-1; CDR3: CASTNTGLEQFF
D: TRBD2; V: TRBV5-4; J: TRBJ2-2; CDR3: CASSLVLAGGLTGELFF
D: TRBD2; V: TRBV5-8; J: TRBJ2-1; CDR3: CASSLPNGGGIPFF
D: TRBD2; V: TRBV28; J: TRBJ2-5; CDR3: CASSELAGRETQYF
D: TRBD1; V: TRBV7-9; J: TRBJ1-2; CDR3: CASSARDRGSYGYTF
D: NA; V: TRBV5-1; J: TRBJ1-1; CDR3: CASSPRGQTEAFF
D: TRBD1; V: TRBV29-1; J: TRBJ1-6; CDR3: CSVEDKEGQGLYNSPLHF
D: NA; V: TRBV6-1; J: TRBJ2-2; CDR3: CASRAGTPNTGELFF
D: NA; V: TRBV11-3; J: TRBJ1-5; CDR3: CASSLDLGHRHF
D: TRBD1; V: TRBV5-1; J: TRBJ2-5; CDR3: CASSLGQGQETQYF
D: NA; V: TRBV30; J: TRBJ2-3; CDR3: CAWSVLSDTQYF
D: NA; V: TRBV5-6; J: TRBJ2-3; CDR3: CASSLKGTDTQYF
D: TRBD2; V: TRBV6-5; J: TRBJ2-1; CDR3: CASKPQRGGQFF
D: TRBD2; V: TRBV30; J: TRBJ2-7; CDR3: CAWSKLAGGTYEQYF
D: NA; V: TRBV5-1; J: TRBJ2-2; CDR3: CASSDRPQGGRTGELFF